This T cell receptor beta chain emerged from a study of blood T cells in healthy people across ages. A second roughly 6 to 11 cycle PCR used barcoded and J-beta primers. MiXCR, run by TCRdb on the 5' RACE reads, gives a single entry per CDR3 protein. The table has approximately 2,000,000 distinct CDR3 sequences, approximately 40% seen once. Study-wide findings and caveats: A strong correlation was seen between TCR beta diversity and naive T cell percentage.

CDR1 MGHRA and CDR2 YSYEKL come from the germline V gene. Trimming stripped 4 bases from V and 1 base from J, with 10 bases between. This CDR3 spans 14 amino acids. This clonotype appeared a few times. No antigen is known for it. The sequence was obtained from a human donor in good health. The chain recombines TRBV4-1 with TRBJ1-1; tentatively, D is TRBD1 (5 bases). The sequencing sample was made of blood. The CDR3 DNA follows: TGCGCCAGCAGCCCCGTGGGACGGAACACTGAAGCTTTCTTT. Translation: CASSPVGRNTEAFF.